A single sample is the source of the 21 T cell receptor beta chains below, sequenced in a study of blood T cell repertoires in COVID-19. Assay used: immunoSEQ multiplex PCR; TCRdb lists only in-frame clones, some missing. The sample includes approximately 440,000 clones, 88% of them seen just once. Source material: peripheral blood. These receptors all come from a woman aged 45-65 years with COVID-19, enrolled during active disease.

This clone appeared a single time. V is TRBV19 and J is TRBJ1-6, with 11 bases identical to TRBD1. V was clipped by 11 bases and J by 10 bases; unmatched bases: 10. The CDR3 totals 14 residues. The V gene's germline CDR1 is LNHDA and CDR2 SQIVND (reference sequence). The CDR3 here is CAGRGQGAGSPLHF. In nucleotides, the CDR3 is TGTGCCGGCCGAGGACAGGGGGCAGGGTCACCCCTCCACTTT.

This clone was seen once. The chain carries TRBV19 and TRBJ2-2; perhaps TRBD2 as D (5 bases). V gave up 3 bases and J gave up 3 bases, with 14 bases separating them. This CDR3 is built from 16 residues. Germline-derived CDR1 and CDR2 are LNHDA and SQIVND (reference sequence). CDR3 nucleotide sequence: TGTGCCAGTAGTATCGGACCGGGATGGGACACCGGGGAGCTGTTTTTT. Translation gives CASSIGPGWDTGELFF.

V and J are TRBV19 and TRBJ1-2, with 8 bases matching TRBD1. V shed 5 bases, J shed 3 bases, and the junction held 5 bases outside the gene matches. From germline, CDR1 is LNHDA and CDR2 SQIVND (reference sequence). This CDR3 spans 14 amino acids. As DNA, the CDR3 is TGTGCCAGTAGTCCCAGGGGGCAGGACTATGGCTACACCTTC. This codes for CASSPRGQDYGYTF.

The rearrangement links TRBV6-5 to TRBJ1-2, with D unclear. CDR1 is MNHEY and CDR2 is SVGAGI in the germline V gene. This CDR3 comprises 13 residues. Deletions cut 5 bases from V and 0 bases from J, with 7 bases between. CDR3 in amino acids: CASSPSANYGYTF. The CDR3 bases are TGTGCCAGCAGTCCTTCAGCTAACTATGGCTACACCTTC.

The chain is built from TRBV3-1 (or the pseudogene TRBV3-2) and TRBJ2-7; 7 bases line up with TRBD1. With 3 bases clipped from V and 5 bases from J, the junction kept 7 bases outside the gene matches. The CDR3 totals 14 residues. Germline-derived CDR1 and CDR2 are LGHDT and YNNKEL (reference sequence). CDR3 amino acids: CASSQLTGTDEQYF. DNA for the CDR3: TGTGCCAGCAGCCAGTTGACAGGGACCGACGAGCAGTACTTC.

V and J are TRBV24-1 and TRBJ1-2; 10 bases line up with TRBD1. J gave up 10 bases and V 4 bases, and 2 bases lay outside the gene matches. CDR3 length: 12 residues. Germline V gene lookup returns CDR1 KGHDR and CDR2 SFDVKD. Here the CDR3 reads CATSEGTGDYTF. In DNA, the CDR3 is TGTGCCACCAGTGAAGGGACAGGGGACTACACCTTC.

This clone turned up a few times. The chain employs TRBV5-1 and TRBJ1-2; D possibly corresponds to TRBD1 (5 bases). Trimming shortened V by 0 bases and J by 8 bases, and 17 bases separated the two germline ends. From germline, CDR1 is SGHRS and CDR2 YFSETQ. This CDR3 contains 15 residues. The DNA of the CDR3 is TGCGCCAGCAGCTTGGAAGGTTTCGGGGGGGAAGGCTACACCTTC. Amino acid sequence: CASSLEGFGGEGYTF.

A remark on this clone: This same CDR3 is encoded by further DNA sequences in the sample. The chain is built from TRBV9 and TRBJ2-3; the D gene is possibly TRBD2 (6 bases). With 2 bases removed from V and 0 bases from J, the gap between germline ends came to 10 bases. CDR1 SGDLS and CDR2 YYNGEE come from the germline V gene. The CDR3 runs to 15 residues. CDR3 nucleotide sequence: TGTGCCAGCAGCGTGGGTCGGGGGAGCACAGATACGCAGTATTTT. It specifies CASSVGRGSTDTQYF.

The J gene is TRBJ2-1, the V gene TRBV5-1; 9 nucleotides align to TRBD2. V was pared by 4 bases and J by 3 bases, with 5 bases of the junction left unmatched. The CDR3 consists of 15 residues. Germline V gene sequence: CDR1 SGHRS, CDR2 YFSETQ. CDR3 in DNA: TGCGCCAGCAGCCCTTTTAGCGGGGGCTACAATGAGCAGTTCTTC. This encodes CASSPFSGGYNEQFF.

This clone has only one observation. This chain joins TRBV6-1 and TRBJ1-4; D is unresolved. The CDR3 runs to 15 residues. Trimming removed 2 bases from V and 4 bases from J, with 11 bases in between. Germline CDR1 and CDR2: MNHNS and SASEGT. CDR3 protein: CASSERRAFNEKLFF. In nucleotides, the CDR3 is TGTGCCAGCAGTGAAAGGAGGGCCTTTAATGAAAAACTGTTTTTT.

The rearrangement joins TRBV30 to TRBJ1-2, with D uncertain. The CDR3 totals 12 residues. Between the trimmed V and J ends, which lost 0 bases and 8 bases, there was a span of 10 bases. CDR1 and CDR2 from the germline V gene are GTSNPN and SVGIG (reference sequence). This CDR3 reads CAWSVGGFGYTF. The CDR3 nucleotides are TGTGCCTGGAGTGTGGGAGGGTTCGGCTACACCTTC.

There are a few counts of this clone. The chain is built from TRBV5-8 and TRBJ2-2; 8 bases match TRBD2. There are 16 residues in the CDR3. V was clipped by 5 bases and J by 6 bases; unmatched bases: 12. CDR1 is SGHTS, CDR2 YDEGEE, per germline. In nucleotides, the CDR3 is TGTGCCAGCAGGAAGGGTCGCCCGGGGGGGGCCGGGGAGCTGTTTTTT. Translating gives CASRKGRPGGAGELFF.

This chain connects TRBV30 to TRBJ2-4; no clear D gene. Germline-derived CDR1 and CDR2 are GTSNPN and SVGIG (reference sequence). The CDR3 totals 11 residues. V was cut by 3 bases and J by 10 bases, with 10 bases left in between. DNA for the CDR3: TGTGCCTGGAGGACAAGCTCAATTCAGTACTTC. Its protein product is CAWRTSSIQYF.

This chain connects TRBV5-1 to TRBJ2-7, with 10 positions matching TRBD2. Germline lookup yields CDR1 SGHRS and CDR2 YFSETQ. The CDR3 has 13 residues. V shed 4 bases, J shed 6 bases, and the junction held 4 bases outside the gene matches. This CDR3 reads CASSQGLATEQYF. The CDR3 DNA follows: TGCGCCAGCAGCCAGGGACTAGCGACCGAGCAGTACTTC.

The chain employs TRBV2 and TRBJ2-7, with D possibly TRBD1 on 5 matching bases. This CDR3 comprises 15 residues. CDR1 and CDR2 (germline): SNHLY, FYNNEI. The V end was cut by 5 bases, the J end by 0 bases, with 14 bases between. CDR3 loop: CASSKDITSSYEQYF. In DNA form, the CDR3 reads TGTGCCAGCAGTAAGGACATAACGAGCTCCTACGAGCAGTACTTC.

The CDR3 protein is CASSLNRRGYTF. CDR3 nucleotides: TGTGCCAGCAGCCTAAATCGCAGGGGCTACACCTTC. The chain employs TRBV3-1 (or the pseudogene TRBV3-2) and TRBJ1-2; D unresolved. The V end lost 4 bases, the J end lost 8 bases, and 11 bases lay between the germline ends. The germline V gene has CDR1 LGHDT and CDR2 YNNKEL (reference sequence). This CDR3 is built from 12 residues.

CDR3 in DNA: TGCAGTGCTAGTGGGCTGGGAGATGAAAAACTGTTTTTT. Translated: CSASGLGDEKLFF. The chain joins TRBV20-1 to TRBJ1-4; D call uncertain. The CDR3 is made up of 13 amino acids. Per the germline V gene, CDR1 is DFQATT and CDR2 is SNEGSKA (reference sequence). Deletions cut 3 bases from V and 6 bases from J, with 11 bases between.

The rearrangement uses TRBV6-5 and TRBJ1-5; D is possibly TRBD1 (6 bases). V lost 7 bases, J lost 6 bases, and 16 bases lay in between. The CDR3 is 14 residues long. Germline loops: CDR1 MNHEY, CDR2 SVGAGI. This chain's CDR3 is CASILGGATQPQHF. The DNA for the CDR3 is TGTGCCAGCATCCTAGGGGGGGCCACTCAGCCCCAGCATTTT.

The chain recombines TRBV7-9 with TRBJ1-4; perhaps TRBD1 as D (6 bases). V was clipped by 2 bases and J by 7 bases, with 11 bases between them. Germline V CDR1 and CDR2: SEHNR, FQNEAQ (reference sequence). The CDR3 consists of 14 residues. CDR3 nucleotides: TGTGCCAGCAGCTTACGACAGGCGACTGAAAAACTGTTTTTT. It is translated as CASSLRQATEKLFF.

In DNA form, the CDR3 reads TGTGCCAGCAAGACTAGCGGGGGCCCAGATACGCAGTATTTT. Translation gives CASKTSGGPDTQYF. This sequence joins TRBV7-2 and TRBJ2-3, with TRBD2 identical over 12 bases. The germline gives CDR1 SGHTA, CDR2 FQGNSA. The CDR3 is 14 amino acids. The junction had 3 bases not matched to a gene; V was cut back by 7 bases and J by 4 bases.

The DNA of the CDR3 is TGTGCCACCAGCAGAGATGGGCCCGGGGGTTACGAGCAGTACTTC. Its protein product is CATSRDGPGGYEQYF. The chain uses TRBV15 and TRBJ2-7, with D maybe TRBD2 (6 bases). CDR1 is LNHNV, CDR2 YYDKDF, per germline (reference sequence). This CDR3 comprises 15 residues. The germline V and J ends were trimmed by 0 bases and 4 bases, with 13 bases remaining between them. The full variable domain, rest sourced from reference TRBV15 and TRBJ2-7, is DAMVIQNPRYQVTQFGKPVTLSCSQTLNHNVMYWYQQKSSQAPKLLFHYYDKDFNNEADTPDNFQSRRPNTSFCFLDIRSPGLGDTAMYLCATSRDGPGGYEQYFGPGTRLTVT.